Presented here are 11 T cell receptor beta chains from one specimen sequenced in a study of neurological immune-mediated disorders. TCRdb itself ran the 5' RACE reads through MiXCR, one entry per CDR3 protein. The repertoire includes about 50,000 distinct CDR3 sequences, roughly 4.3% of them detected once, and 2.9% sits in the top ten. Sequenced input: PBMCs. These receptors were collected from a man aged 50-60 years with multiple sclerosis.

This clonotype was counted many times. The CDR3 reads CATSDRDFQETQYF. The DNA for the CDR3 is TGTGCCACCAGTGATCGGGACTTTCAAGAGACCCAGTACTTC. The chain is built from TRBV24-1 and TRBJ2-5, with D possibly being TRBD2 (6 bases). V lost 3 bases, J lost 2 bases, and 9 bases lay in between. The germline CDR1 and CDR2 sequences are KGHDR and SFDVKD. The CDR3 has 14 residues.

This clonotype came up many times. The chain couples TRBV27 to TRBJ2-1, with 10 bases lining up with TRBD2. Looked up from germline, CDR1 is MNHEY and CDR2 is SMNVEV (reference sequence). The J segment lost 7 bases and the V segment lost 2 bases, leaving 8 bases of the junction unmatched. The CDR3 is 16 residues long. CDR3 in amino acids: CASSLRLAGAWNEQFF. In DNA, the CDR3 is TGTGCCAGCAGTTTACGGCTAGCGGGGGCTTGGAATGAGCAGTTCTTC.

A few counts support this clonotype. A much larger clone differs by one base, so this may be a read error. The CDR3 here is CASSKDNLVEYF. CDR3 DNA sequence: TGTGCCAGCAGCAAAGATAACCTAGTTGAGTACTTC. The V and J genes are TRBV14 and TRBJ2-7; D unresolved. This CDR3 spans 12 amino acids. Germline V gene lookup returns CDR1 SGHDN and CDR2 FVKESK. The variable domain in full, completed from reference TRBV14 and TRBJ2-7, reads EAGVTQFPSHSVIEKGQTVTLRCDPISGHDNLYWYRRVMGKEIKFLLHFVKESKQDESGMPNNRFLAERTGGTYSTLKVQPAELEDSGVYFCASSKDNLVEYFGPGTRLTVT.

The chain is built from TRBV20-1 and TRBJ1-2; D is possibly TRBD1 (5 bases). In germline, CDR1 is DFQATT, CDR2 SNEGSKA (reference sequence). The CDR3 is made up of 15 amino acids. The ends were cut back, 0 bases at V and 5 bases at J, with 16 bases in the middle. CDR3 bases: TGCAGTGCTAGAGATCTGCAGGGTGGTCTTTATGGCTACACCTTC. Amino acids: CSARDLQGGLYGYTF.

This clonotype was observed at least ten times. The CDR3 DNA reads as TGTGCCACCAGTGTGCGACAGGGGGTAGGTCAGTTCTTC. Encoded protein: CATSVRQGVGQFF. The chain employs TRBV24-1 and TRBJ2-1; 9 bases are a match to TRBD1. The V segment lost 5 bases and the J segment 13 bases; nucleotides outside the gene matches: 8. Looked up from germline, CDR1 is KGHDR and CDR2 is SFDVKD. The CDR3 is 13 amino acids.

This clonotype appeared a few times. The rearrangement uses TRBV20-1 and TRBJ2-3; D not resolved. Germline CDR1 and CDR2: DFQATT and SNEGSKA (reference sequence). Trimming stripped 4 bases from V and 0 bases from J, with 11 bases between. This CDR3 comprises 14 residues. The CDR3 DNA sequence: TGCAGTGCTATAAAAGGGCGGAGCACAGATACGCAGTATTTT. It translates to CSAIKGRSTDTQYF.

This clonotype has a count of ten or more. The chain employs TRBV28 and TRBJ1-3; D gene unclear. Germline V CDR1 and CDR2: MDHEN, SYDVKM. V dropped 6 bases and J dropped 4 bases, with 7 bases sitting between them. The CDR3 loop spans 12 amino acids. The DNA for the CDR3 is TGTGCCAGCAGACCACAAGGAAACACCATATATTTT. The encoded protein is CASRPQGNTIYF. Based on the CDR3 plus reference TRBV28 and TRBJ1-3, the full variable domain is DVKVTQSSRYLVKRTGEKVFLECVQDMDHENMFWYRQDPGLGLRLIYFSYDVKMKEKGDIPEGYSVSREKKERFSLILESASTNQTSMYLCASRPQGNTIYFGEGSWLTVV.

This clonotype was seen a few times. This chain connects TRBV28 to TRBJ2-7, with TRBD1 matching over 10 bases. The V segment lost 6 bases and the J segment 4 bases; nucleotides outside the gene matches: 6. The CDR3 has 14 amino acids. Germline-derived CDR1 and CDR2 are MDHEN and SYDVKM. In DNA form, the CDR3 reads TGTGCCAGCAGAAAGACAGGGGGCTTTTACGAGCAGTACTTC. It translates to CASRKTGGFYEQYF.

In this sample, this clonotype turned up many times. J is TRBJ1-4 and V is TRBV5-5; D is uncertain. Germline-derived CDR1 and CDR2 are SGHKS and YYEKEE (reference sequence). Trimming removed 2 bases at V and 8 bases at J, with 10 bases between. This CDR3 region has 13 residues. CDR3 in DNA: TGTGCCAGCAGCTTTTGGACCGGGGAAAAACTGTTTTTT. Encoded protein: CASSFWTGEKLFF.

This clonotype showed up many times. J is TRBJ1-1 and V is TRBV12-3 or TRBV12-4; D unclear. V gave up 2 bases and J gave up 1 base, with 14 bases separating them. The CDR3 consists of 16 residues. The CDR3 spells CASSLSSWERNTEAFF. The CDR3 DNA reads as TGTGCCAGCAGTTTATCGTCATGGGAGCGGAACACTGAAGCTTTCTTT.

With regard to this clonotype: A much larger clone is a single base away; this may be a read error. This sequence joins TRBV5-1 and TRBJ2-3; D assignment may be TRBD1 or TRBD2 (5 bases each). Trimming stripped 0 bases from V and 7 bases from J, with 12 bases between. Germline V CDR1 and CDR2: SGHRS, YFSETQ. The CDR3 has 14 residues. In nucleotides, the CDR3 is TGCGCCAGCAGCTTGGACGGGACGACATATACGCAGTATTTT. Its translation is CASSLDGTTYTQYF. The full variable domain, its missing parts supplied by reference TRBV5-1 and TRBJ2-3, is KAGVTQTPRYLIKTRGQQVTLSCSPISGHRSVSWYQQTPGQGLQFLFEYFSETQRNKGNFPGRFSGRQFSNSRSEMNVSTLELGDSALYLCASSLDGTTYTQYFGPGTRLTVL.